Following are 22 T cell receptor beta chains from one sample sequenced in a study of blood T cells in healthy people across ages. A second PCR, run for about 7 to 11 cycles, used a sample-barcoded 5' primer plus a J-beta primer mix. TCRdb ran MiXCR on the 5' RACE reads and lists one entry per CDR3 protein. Of about 2 million distinct CDR3 sequences listed, about 50% are singletons. The material sequenced was blood. Every receptor here comes from a woman aged 40 to 49 in good health.

The V call is TRBV24-1, the J call TRBJ2-5, with 7 bases matching TRBD1. CDR3 size: 13 residues. Per the germline V gene, CDR1 is KGHDR and CDR2 is SFDVKD. Losses at the gene ends were 5 bases for V and 7 bases for J; bases not matched to a gene: 6. Here the CDR3 reads CATSVQGSGTQYF. The DNA for the CDR3 is TGTGCCACCAGTGTACAGGGGTCTGGGACCCAGTACTTC.

The V call is TRBV27, the J call TRBJ2-1; D unresolved. This CDR3 region has 16 residues. V was clipped by 0 bases and J by 2 bases, with 11 bases between them. Germline V gives CDR1 MNHEY, CDR2 SMNVEV (reference sequence). DNA for the CDR3: TGTGCCAGCAGTTTATCGTCTGGGATTACCTACAATGAGCAGTTCTTC. This codes for CASSLSSGITYNEQFF.

This sequence joins TRBV5-1 and TRBJ2-1, with 7 bases matching TRBD1. The J call may be mistaken, given a closer DNA end match to TRBJ2-7. The CDR3 extends over 15 amino acids. In germline, CDR1 is SGHRS, CDR2 YFSETQ. As DNA, the CDR3 is TGCGCCAGCAGCCCTACAGGGGTGTCCTACAATGAGCAGTACTTC. Its translation is CASSPTGVSYNEQYF.

CDR3 sequence: CASSNPGTAQFF. CDR3 DNA sequence: TGTGCCAGCTCGAATCCCGGGACGGCGCAGTTCTTC. V usage is TRBV7-6 and J usage is TRBJ2-1; D is possibly TRBD1 or TRBD2 (5 bases each). The CDR3 consists of 12 residues. Germline V gene data show CDR1 as SGHVS and CDR2 as FNYEAQ. The V and J ends lost 8 bases and 12 bases respectively, with 17 bases between them.

This clonotype was counted only a few times. The V and J genes are TRBV7-6 and TRBJ1-2, with D perhaps matching TRBD1 (5 bases). In germline, CDR1 is SGHVS, CDR2 FNYEAQ. Trimming removed 4 bases from V and 7 bases from J, with 13 bases in between. The CDR3 is 13 amino acids. The CDR3 region has the DNA TGTGCCAGCAGCTCCCAGGACACTACTGGCTACACCTTC. The encoded protein is CASSSQDTTGYTF. Full variable domain (missing parts from reference TRBV7-6 and TRBJ1-2): GAGVSQSPRYKVTKRGQDVALRCDPISGHVSLYWYRQALGQGPEFLTYFNYEAQQDKSGLPNDRFSAERPEGSISTLTIQRTEQRDSAMYRCASSSQDTTGYTFGSGTRLTVV.

On this clonotype itself: A much bigger clone sits one base away, suggesting this may be a read error. This chain links TRBV29-1 with TRBJ2-1, with D tentatively TRBD1 (5 bases). The J call may be faulty, since TRBJ2-7 better matches the DNA end. Looked up from germline, CDR1 is SQVTM and CDR2 is ANQGSEA. The CDR3 spans 13 residues. The CDR3 sequence: CSVDRYSYNEQYF. The CDR3 region has the DNA TGCAGCGTAGACAGATACTCCTACAATGAGCAGTACTTC.

About this clonotype: A much larger clone lies a single base off, so this may be a read error. The J gene is TRBJ2-1, the V gene TRBV15, with D perhaps matching TRBD1 (7 bases). The length of the CDR3 is 16 residues. Germline lookup yields CDR1 LNHNV and CDR2 YYDKDF (reference sequence). Trimming stripped 1 base from V and 8 bases from J, with 18 bases between. The CDR3 is CATSRVGGGRGHEQFF. The CDR3 DNA sequence: TGTGCCACCAGCAGAGTTGGAGGGGGCCGAGGGCATGAGCAGTTCTTC.

The V call is TRBV27, the J call TRBJ1-2, with TRBD1 matching over 10 bases. The CDR3 extends over 16 amino acids. Germline values: CDR1 MNHEY, CDR2 SMNVEV (reference sequence). Trimming took 3 bases from V and 6 from J; bases not matched to a gene: 10. The CDR3 DNA sequence: TGTGCCAGCAGTTTTCGACATCCGGGACAGGGGAATGGCTACACCTTC. It specifies CASSFRHPGQGNGYTF.

The rearrangement uses TRBV27 and TRBJ2-6, with a tentative D call TRBD1 (7 bases). The V end lost 6 bases, the J end lost 4 bases, and 16 bases lay between the germline ends. Germline V gene lookup returns CDR1 MNHEY and CDR2 SMNVEV (reference sequence). There are 16 residues in the CDR3. CDR3 residues: CASRPQGGNGANVLTF. DNA for the CDR3: TGTGCCAGCAGACCCCAGGGGGGTAACGGGGCCAACGTCCTGACTTTC.

The CDR3 sequence: CASSQDTGTGVYEQYF. Here the CDR3 DNA reads TGCGCCAGCAGCCAAGATACCGGGACAGGGGTCTACGAGCAGTACTTC. The chain employs TRBV4-3 and TRBJ2-7; TRBD1 aligns across 10 bases. This CDR3 is 16 amino acids long. Germline V gene lookup returns CDR1 LGHNA and CDR2 YSLEER. The V gene end was trimmed by 0 bases and the J gene end by 3 bases; junction bases not matched to a gene: 5.

This clonotype was detected a few times. V and J are TRBV6-2 or TRBV6-3 and TRBJ2-1; 8 bases map to TRBD1. This CDR3 comprises 12 residues. Losses at the gene ends were 8 bases for V and 13 bases for J; bases not matched to a gene: 10. CDR1 and CDR2 (germline): MNHEY, SVGEGT. The CDR3 DNA is TGTGCCAGCTCCCAGGACAGGGCAGTACAGTTCTTC. Amino acid sequence: CASSQDRAVQFF.

This clonotype has more than one count but fewer than ten. The chain has TRBV20-1 and TRBJ2-5; TRBD1 might be the D (6 bases). The CDR3 totals 15 residues. V was cut by 3 bases and J by 5 bases, with 19 bases left in between. CDR1 is DFQATT, CDR2 SNEGSKA, per germline (reference sequence). DNA of the CDR3: TGCAGTGCTAGGCTAGGGGGAGCCTTACCGGAGACCCAGTACTTC. This translates into CSARLGGALPETQYF.

This sequence joins TRBV10-1 and TRBJ2-3; D unresolved. This CDR3 spans 14 amino acids. Germline CDR1 reads WNHNN; CDR2 reads SYGVQD (reference sequence). V was cut by 7 bases and J by 0 bases, with 11 bases left in between. Here the CDR3 DNA reads TGCGCCAGCACTATGGACCGGAGCACAGATACGCAGTATTTT. Protein product: CASTMDRSTDTQYF.

The chain joins TRBV7-2 to TRBJ1-2; 7 positions match TRBD1. Germline V gene data show CDR1 as SGHTA and CDR2 as FQGNSA. V dropped 5 bases and J dropped 7; count of bases not matched to a gene: 10. The CDR3 length is 14 residues. CDR3 nucleotides: TGTGCCAGCAGCCCGGCCCAGGGGGTGGGTGGCTACACCTTC. It yields the protein CASSPAQGVGGYTF.

Only a few counts were recorded for this clonotype. V gene TRBV4-1 combines with J gene TRBJ1-2; the match to TRBD1 covers 10 bases. The V segment lost 1 base and the J segment 7 bases; nucleotides outside the gene matches: 6. Germline loops: CDR1 MGHRA, CDR2 YSYEKL. The CDR3 length is 15 residues. CDR3 nucleotide sequence: TGCGCCAGCAGCCAAGCCTCCGGGACAGGGGCTGGCTACACCTTC. It is translated as CASSQASGTGAGYTF.

The chain couples TRBV27 to TRBJ2-1, with D perhaps TRBD2 (7 bases). Germline assignment: CDR1 MNHEY and CDR2 SMNVEV (reference sequence). This CDR3 region has 13 residues. Trimming removed 4 bases at V and 8 bases at J, with 12 bases between. DNA for the CDR3: TGTGCCAGCAGTTATAAAGGGGGGGATGAGCAGTTCTTC. Its protein is CASSYKGGDEQFF.

This clonotype was observed a handful of times. The chain joins TRBV4-1 to TRBJ2-1; possibly TRBD2 for D (7 bases). The germline V gene has CDR1 MGHRA and CDR2 YSYEKL. The CDR3 has 17 amino acids. Trimming left V 0 bases short and J 3 bases short, with 15 bases between. In DNA, the CDR3 is TGCGCCAGCAGCCAAGAGGGGGGGCAGGGCATCTACAATGAGCAGTTCTTC. Protein product: CASSQEGGQGIYNEQFF.

The rearrangement links TRBV27 to TRBJ1-2; 10 nucleotides match TRBD1. CDR3 length equals 15 residues. Trimming removed 4 bases from V and 7 bases from J; junction bases left unmatched: 9. Germline V gives CDR1 MNHEY, CDR2 SMNVEV (reference sequence). The CDR3 here is CASSSDRGLGSGYTF. CDR3 nucleotides: TGTGCCAGCAGTTCCGACAGGGGGCTGGGTAGTGGCTACACCTTC.

The chain recombines TRBV10-3 with TRBJ1-2; maybe TRBD1 (6 bases). V was cut by 3 bases and J by 4 bases, with 24 bases left in between. From germline, CDR1 is ENHRY and CDR2 SYGVKD. This CDR3 region has 18 residues. CDR3 sequence reads: CAISDHQSSQGWIYGYTF. The CDR3 DNA reads as TGTGCCATCAGTGACCACCAATCCTCACAGGGTTGGATCTATGGCTACACCTTC.

The chain combines TRBV29-1 with TRBJ2-7; D might be TRBD1 (6 bases). The CDR3 is 13 amino acids. Trimming took off 6 bases at V and 2 bases at J, with 14 bases between the two ends. Germline CDR1 and CDR2: SQVTM and ANQGSEA. The CDR3 bases are TGCAGCGTGCTAGACTCAGGGGCCTACGAGCAGTACTTC. Translation gives CSVLDSGAYEQYF.

This chain links TRBV7-9 with TRBJ1-5; TRBD1 matches at 7 bases. The CDR3 spans 15 residues. With 5 bases clipped from V and 2 bases from J, the junction kept 6 bases outside the gene matches. CDR1 SEHNR and CDR2 FQNEAQ come from the germline V gene (reference sequence). CDR3 sequence reads: CASSGNRGGNQPQHF. The CDR3, as DNA: TGTGCCAGCAGCGGAAACAGGGGAGGCAATCAGCCCCAGCATTTT.

This clonotype was seen a handful of times. This chain joins TRBV4-3 and TRBJ2-1, with TRBD2 as a possible D gene (6 bases). This CDR3 has 16 residues. Germline V CDR1 and CDR2: LGHNA, YSLEER. V was shortened by 5 bases and J by 0 bases, with 14 bases between the two germline ends. CDR3 loop: CASSSSRGSSYNEQFF. In DNA form, the CDR3 reads TGCGCCAGCAGCTCATCCCGGGGGAGCTCCTACAATGAGCAGTTCTTC.